The sequence of this T cell receptor beta chain was determined in a study of tumor-infiltrating lymphocytes in primary liver carcinoma. Across the study: The patient population consisted of men and women between 30 and 69 years of age. In every tissue type, samples returned a similar yield of roughly 3.65 to 7.13 million productive TCRbeta reads. Study results and caveats: Blood fell significantly below tumors in its top-250-clone fraction (p = 0.039). Between tumor regions, pairs overlapped more than tumor-adjacent and tumor-blood pairs did.

A note on this clonotype: What it binds is unknown. An end of the junction does not agree with germline; a read error may underlie this.

Priming with a constant-region primer yielded TCR beta cDNA from approximately 500 ng total RNA. The TCR beta library was amplified through three nested multiplex PCR rounds in a modified ARM-PCR procedure. TRBV1-TRBV30 forward primers paired with a C-beta reverse primer drove the first two PCR rounds, roughly 10 cycles each. TCRdb called the multiplex PCR reads again in MiXCR, with one record for every CDR3 protein. The sample has about 120,000 distinct CDR3 sequences, around 70% seen once. Germline CDR1 is SGHAT and CDR2 is FQNNGV. The CDR3 is 13 residues long. The roughly 19-33 mg bulk tissue piece was not sorted before simultaneous RNA and DNA extraction.

This clonotype originated in a woman aged 55-69 years with primary liver carcinoma and hepatitis B virus infection. The V call is TRBV11-2, the J call TRBJ1-5, with D possibly TRBD1 on 6 matching bases. The sequenced sample consisted of tumor-adjacent normal liver tissue. The CDR3, as DNA: TGTGCCAACAGCTCAGGACAGTTTTCACCCCAGCATTTT. Amino acids: CANSSGQFSPQHF.